These T cell receptor beta chains were read from a single sample in a study of a mutant IDH1 vaccine in newly diagnosed glioma. Assay used: immunoSEQ multiplex PCR; TCRdb lists only in-frame clones, some missing. The sample shows about 72,000 clones, 80% to 85% of them seen only once. Antigen specificity for these receptors is unknown. Sequencing used PBMCs, obtained from a glioma patient whose treatment included an IDH1 peptide vaccine. Source of these receptors: a man in his late teens or twenties with glioma. The CDR3 runs from the conserved cysteine through the conserved F or W. D genes are given only for firm matches. Clone size is not always given. Where it is, it says once, few, many or a class for expanded clones.

>TRBV9|TRBJ2-1|once|NA
TGTGCCAGCAGCGTAGCGGAAGGGTCCTCAACCTACAATGAGCAGTTCTTC
CASSVAEGSSTYNEQFF
>TRBV5-1|TRBJ2-5|NA|TRBD2
TGCGCCAGCAGGCAACGGGGGGAAGGCCAAGAGACCCAGTACTTC
CASRQRGEGQETQYF
>TRBV7-8|TRBJ1-2|NA|NA
TGTGCCAGCAGCTCTTACCTTCTGACGGATGGCTACACCTTC
CASSSYLLTDGYTF
>TRBV5-4|TRBJ1-3|NA|NA
TGTGCCAGCAGCTCTCCCGAACAGTCCTCTGGAAACACCATATATTTT
CASSSPEQSSGNTIYF
>TRBV13|TRBJ2-7|NA|TRBD1
TGTGCCAGCAGCTTCGCGACAGGGGGCTACGACGAGCAGTACTTC
CASSFATGGYDEQYF
>TRBV30|TRBJ2-7|NA|NA
TGTGCCTGGAGGATTGCTTACGAGCAGTACTTC
CAWRIAYEQYF
>TRBV6-8|TRBJ1-1|few|NA
TGTGCCAGCCTCCTAATAAAGACTGAAGCTTTCTTT
CASLLIKTEAFF
>TRBV14|TRBJ2-5|once|NA
TGTGCCAGCAGCCCAGGGGGGGGCTTGATTCCGGAGACCCAGTACTTC
CASSPGGGLIPETQYF
>TRBV7-2|TRBJ1-2|NA|NA
TGTGCCAGCAGCTTAGAATCGTCAGCTATCAACTATGGCTACACCTTC
CASSLESSAINYGYTF
>TRBV7-9|TRBJ2-5|once|TRBD2
TGTGCCAGCAGCCCAGGACGGGGGGGACTAACCCAAGAGACCCAGTACTTC
CASSPGRGGLTQETQYF
>TRBV7-2|TRBJ2-3|NA|TRBD2
TGTGCCAGCAGCTTAGTCGGGACTAGCGGGAGGGATACGCAGTATTTT
CASSLVGTSGRDTQYF
>TRBV19|TRBJ1-2|NA|NA
TGTGCCAGTACCAGACAGTCGTCGGCTAACTATGGCTACACCTTC
CASTRQSSANYGYTF
>TRBV6-1|TRBJ2-7|NA|NA
TGTGCCAGCAGGATAGGACATTCGGAAGCTCTGCAGTACTTC
CASRIGHSEALQYF
>TRBV7-8|TRBJ1-5|NA|TRBD1
TGTGCCAGCAGCTTAGGGACAGGGGATCAGCCCCAGCATTTT
CASSLGTGDQPQHF
>TRBV14|TRBJ2-6|NA|NA
TGTGCCAGCAGCCAAGATATCTGGTGGGGGACTGGGGCCAACGTCCTGACTTTC
CASSQDIWWGTGANVLTF
>TRBV27|TRBJ1-6|NA|NA
TGTGCCAGCAGTTTCCTACTCGTAGGCCCCGGGGATTCACCCCTCCACTTT
CASSFLLVGPGDSPLHF
>TRBV27|TRBJ2-7|NA|TRBD2
TGTGCCAGCAGTTTTGGGGCGGGGGGGCCCTACTACGAGCAGTACTTC
CASSFGAGGPYYEQYF
>TRBV11-3|TRBJ1-1|NA|TRBD1
TGTGCCAGCAGCCTAGGGACAGGGGGCCCTGAGCGAAACACTGAAGCTTTCTTT
CASSLGTGGPERNTEAFF
>TRBV19|TRBJ2-7|NA|NA
TGTGCCAGTAGTCCCGGGTTAACCTACGAGCAGTACTTC
CASSPGLTYEQYF
>TRBV21-1|TRBJ1-6|NA|NA
TGTGCCAGCAGCCCACAATTCGCGGAACTTAATTCACCCCTCCACTTT
CASSPQFAELNSPLHF
>TRBV5-1|TRBJ1-2|NA|NA
TGCGCCAGCAGCTTGGACAGACTCCCCCATTCCTATGGCTACACCTTC
CASSLDRLPHSYGYTF
>TRBV5-4|TRBJ1-1|NA|TRBD1
TGTGCCAGCAGCCAGGGGGACATGAACACTGAAGCTTTCTTT
CASSQGDMNTEAFF
>TRBV7-3|TRBJ2-2|NA|NA
TGTGCCAGCAGCCCGGAGGGCACTCTGCTGTTTTTT
CASSPEGTLLFF
>TRBV6-5|TRBJ1-5|NA|NA
TGTGCCAGCAGTTACTCAGGGGGTAGCAATCAGCCCCAGCATTTT
CASSYSGGSNQPQHF
>TRBV6-6|TRBJ1-1|NA|NA
TGTGCCAGCAGTACCCCGGGGAATTTAGTAGCTTTCTTT
CASSTPGNLVAFF
>TRBV5-1|TRBJ2-7|NA|TRBD1
TGCGCCAGCAGCCGCGACAGGGACGTTTACGAGCAGTACTTC
CASSRDRDVYEQYF
>TRBV6-6|TRBJ2-7|NA|TRBD1
TGTGCCAGCAGTTACAGAATGGGACAGATAACCTACGAGCAGTACTTC
CASSYRMGQITYEQYF
>TRBV7-9|TRBJ2-7|NA|NA
TGTGCCAGCAGCCCGAGGGGGGGGAGGGAGCAGTACTTC
CASSPRGGREQYF
>TRBV28|TRBJ1-5|NA|NA
TGTGCCAGCAAATTGGGCGGGTCGGTCCAGCCCCAGCATTTT
CASKLGGSVQPQHF
>TRBV10-3|TRBJ2-3|NA|TRBD1
TGTGCCATCAGTGCTCCGGACAGGCCGGTATCGAGTACGCAGTATTTT
CAISAPDRPVSSTQYF
>TRBV19|TRBJ1-5|NA|TRBD1
TGTGCCAGTAGCAGCTCGGACAGGGGGGTCAACAATCAGCCCCAGCATTTT
CASSSSDRGVNNQPQHF
>TRBV2|TRBJ2-1|NA|TRBD1
TGTGCCAGCAGATACACAGGGGTCCGGGGCAATGAGCAGTTCTTC
CASRYTGVRGNEQFF
>TRBV7-9|TRBJ2-1|few|NA
TGTGCCAGCAGCTTAGGTCAGGGCGGCTACAATGAGCAGTTCTTC
CASSLGQGGYNEQFF
>TRBV10-3|TRBJ2-1|NA|NA
TGTGCCATCAGTGAAGGGGGGTCCTCCCCAGCAAATGAGCAGTTCTTC
CAISEGGSSPANEQFF
>TRBV19|TRBJ1-6|NA|NA
TGTGCCAGTAGTACGGACTATTATAATTCACCCCTCCACTTT
CASSTDYYNSPLHF
>TRBV6-1|TRBJ1-2|once|NA
TGTGCCAGCAGGGAACAGGGTAAACGTGGCTACACCTTC
CASREQGKRGYTF
>TRBV7-9|TRBJ1-1|few|NA
TGTGCCAGCAGCTTAGGAGGCAGGGGAGCTTTCTTT
CASSLGGRGAFF
>TRBV6-5|TRBJ2-5|NA|NA
TGTGCCAGCAGGGCAGAAAGAGACCAAGAGACCCAGTACTTC
CASRAERDQETQYF
>TRBV7-3|TRBJ2-3|NA|NA
TGTGCCAGCAGCCCGGGGGTTAGCACAGATACGCAGTATTTT
CASSPGVSTDTQYF
>TRBV18|TRBJ1-1|few|NA
TGTGCCAGCTCACCAAAGGGAGATACTGAAGCTTTCTTT
CASSPKGDTEAFF
>TRBV13|TRBJ2-6|NA|NA
TGTGCCAGCAGCTATACTGGCTCTGGGGCCAACGTCCTGACTTTC
CASSYTGSGANVLTF
>TRBV7-8|TRBJ1-5|NA|TRBD1
TGTGCCAGCAGCCATTACCCGGGACAGAATCAGCCCCAGCATTTT
CASSHYPGQNQPQHF
>TRBV18|TRBJ1-2|NA|NA
TGTGCCAGCTCACCACCCGGGACGAACTATGGCTACACCTTC
CASSPPGTNYGYTF
>TRBV14|TRBJ2-1|NA|TRBD2
TGTGCCAGCAGCCAGCAGGGTCAGCGGGGAGTCTTTATAAGCTCCTACAATGAGCAGTTCTTC
CASSQQGQRGVFISSYNEQFF
>TRBV6-1|TRBJ2-2|once|NA
TGTGCCAGCAGCGCCACAGGGCTAGGCACCGGGGAGCTGTTTTTT
CASSATGLGTGELFF
>TRBV28|TRBJ1-2|NA|NA
TGTGCCAGCAGACCAGGGGTTAACTATGGCTACACCTTC
CASRPGVNYGYTF
>TRBV2|TRBJ2-2|NA|TRBD1
TGTGCCAGCAGAAACTCCGGGACAGGGGCCGGGGAGCTGTTTTTT
CASRNSGTGAGELFF
>TRBV29-1|TRBJ1-1|NA|NA
TGCAGCGTTGAACCCGGGGGAACTGAAGCTTTCTTT
CSVEPGGTEAFF
>TRBV28|TRBJ1-5|NA|TRBD1
TGTGCCAGCAGTGGGACAGGGACTAGTTGGCAGCCCCAGCATTTT
CASSGTGTSWQPQHF
>TRBV5-1|TRBJ2-6|NA|NA
TGCGCCAGCAGCTTGAGTCGATCTTCTGGGGCCAACGTCCTGACTTTC
CASSLSRSSGANVLTF